The present T cell receptor (beta chain) was sequenced within a study of tumor-infiltrating lymphocytes in oesophageal squamous cell carcinoma (dated by TCRdb to about 2016). Comment on this clonotype: Its antigen is currently not known. No much larger clone is present one base from it, and per-base qualities are unavailable.

Libraries were made using PCR. For sequencing, an Illumina HiSeq 2000 was employed. Using fastp at Q25 and MiXCR, TCRdb reprocessed the public reads and kept productive beta chains. Merged by CDR3 protein, the rows form single entries marked with the most common genes and DNA. In all, the sample holds about 15,000 distinct CDR3 sequences, and 53% of those were seen once. About a fifth of the sample rests with the top ten. The TCR comes from a male donor with esophageal squamous cell carcinoma. Sequenced material: esophageal tumor tissue.

The DNA is as follows: TGTGCCATCAGCGCCCCAAATGGGACATCTCAAGAGACCCAGTACTTC. This gives the protein CAISAPNGTSQETQYF. The chain was built from TRBV10-3 and TRBJ2-5, and the D gene may be TRBD1, 6 bases matching. From the cysteine up to the phenylalanine, the CDR3 has a length of 16 residues. The only DNA kept is the CDR3, 48 bases in frame from the first base. The V and J ends are trimmed by 6 bases and 2 bases, leaving 19 bases between them. The germline V gene gives CDR1 as ENHRY and CDR2 as SYGVKD.